Below, one TCR beta chain is given with its context. This clone was picked up one time. This clone's antigen is unknown. One base away there is no much larger clone; base qualities are not given. Using the deep immunoSEQ assay, TCR CDR3 regions were amplified from genomic DNA by multiplex PCR. Extracted genomic DNA from each cell subset was distributed evenly across all wells of several immunoSEQ 96-well plates, and each plate was treated as a replicate. For sorted subsets, roughly 200 ng genomic DNA, equal to tens of thousands of T cell genomes, was loaded into each replicate PCR. The purified libraries were quantified using a Qubit 3.0 fluorometer, sized with a Bioanalyzer 2100, and then quantified again using the KAPA Library Quantification kit. Each immunoSEQ 96-well plate was sequenced on its own single-read 150-cycle Illumina NextSeq 550 flow cell. As for the original processing: Because the immunoSEQ output held only junctional sequences and lacked quality scores, the filtering could not match the filtering applied to full-length reads. Sequences were annotated with PyIR, a Python wrapper for IgBLAST v1.9, and V/J genes and CDR3 were assigned using IMGT germline references. Reads were filtered out if the reads had weak V/J assignments (E-value above 1e-6), no CDR3, stop codons, out-of-frame junctions, or ambiguous translated residues. A V3J clonotype was defined by an identical inferred V gene, J gene, and CDR3 amino acid sequence. The percentage overlap between two repertoires was calculated by dividing the number of shared unique clonotypes by the size of the smaller repertoire. RTK rarefaction, the Chao1 estimator, and Recon v2.1 estimates of unobserved clonotypes were used to assess repertoire richness. Generation probabilities for all TCRbeta clonotypes obtained by the gDNA method from a handful of donors were computed using OLGA. The table was pulled from immuneACCESS by TCRdb, which kept in-frame rearrangements only. Such tables lose some clones; where checked, under half of the loss comes from unresolved V genes, and the rest has no known cause. D and trimming come from the DNA, and the V and J calls and clone size come from that table. For this sample the table gives 2 million to 2.5 million clones, of which less than 95% were detected only once. Of the sample, 0.37% is held by the ten largest clones.

The CDR1 and CDR2 encoded by the germline V gene are SNHLY and FYNNEI. There are 14 amino acids in the CDR3, from cysteine to phenylalanine inclusive. Of all the DNA, just the CDR3 is kept, 42 bases in frame from base 1. Trimming at the junction amounts to 7 bases on V and 5 bases on J, and the germline ends lie 18 bases apart. The donors were healthy, HIV-negative adults who had no recently reported acute infections or vaccinations. Every donor was a Caucasian adult living in Nashville, Tennessee, USA. Magnetic negative selection was used to enrich CD4+ T cells, after which naive cells were positively selected on CD45RA and the negative fraction became the memory subset. Blood was obtained by leukapheresis, after which PBMCs were separated by Ficoll-Histopaque density gradient centrifugation and cryopreserved in liquid nitrogen vapor phase. Purity and quantity of every magnetically sorted T cell population were checked by analytical flow cytometry. Each sorted fraction had its genomic DNA isolated and then quantified by UV absorbance on a Nanodrop 2000c.

The sample originates from a study of shared clonotypes between healthy human individuals (TCRdb year 2020). Context from the whole study: Three men and a couple of women, aged 18 to 49 years, made up the cohort. For each donor, CD4 naive and CD4 memory were each given three plates, CD8 naive was given two plates, and CD8 memory was given one plate. To estimate repertoire size and how much clonotypes are shared between individuals, the study performed deep sequencing of blood TCR repertoires from a few healthy adults. To increase sequencing depth and limit assay-specific biases, different laboratories used diverse techniques to prepare libraries and sequence TCR repertoires. Each donor's leukapheresis produced roughly between roughly 0.85 and 9 billion PBMCs. What the authors observed across the whole study: Naive subsets generally had larger estimated clonotype richness than memory subsets. Pairwise subsampling led to the expectation that sequencing depth would affect the degree of clonotype sharing among donors. Sampling was limited to blood, and TCR repertoires in tissue likely differ from TCR repertoires in blood. Sharing across several donors was observed for 5% to 6.5% of naive CD4, 3.5% of naive CD8, 2% to 2.5% of memory CD4, and around 0.44% of memory CD8 clonotypes. Because the study included only a small number of donors, the genetic and exposure-history diversity represented was limited. Compared with non-shared clonotypes, the clonotypes found in all four sorted-subset donors had higher generation probabilities. Rarefaction of sorted-subset datasets indicated incomplete sequencing despite the large sequencing depth.

The TCR was taken from a man between 18 and 35 years old in good health. Some clones in this sample may be carry-over from other donors' samples. Sequenced material: naive CD4+ T cells from PBMCs. Per the publication, the cell subset or site label means: CD45RA+ positively selected. The chain links TRBV2 with TRBJ2-7; D gene: possibly TRBD2, on 8 matching bases. The bases read TGTGCCAGCAAGCCGGGAGGGGGCGGAGACGAGCAGTACTTC. It translates to CASKPGGGGDEQYF.